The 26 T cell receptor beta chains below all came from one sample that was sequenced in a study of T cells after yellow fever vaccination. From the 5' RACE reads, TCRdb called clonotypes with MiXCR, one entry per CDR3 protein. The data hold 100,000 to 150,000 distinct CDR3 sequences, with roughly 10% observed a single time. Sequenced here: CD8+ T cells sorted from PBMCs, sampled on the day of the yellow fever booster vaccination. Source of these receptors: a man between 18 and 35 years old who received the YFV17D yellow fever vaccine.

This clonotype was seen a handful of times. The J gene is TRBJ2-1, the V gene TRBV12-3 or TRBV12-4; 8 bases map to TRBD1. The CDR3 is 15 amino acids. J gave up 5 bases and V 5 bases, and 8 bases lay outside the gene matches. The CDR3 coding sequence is TGTGCCAGCAGTCCCGGACAGGGATGGGACAATGAGCAGTTCTTC. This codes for CASSPGQGWDNEQFF.

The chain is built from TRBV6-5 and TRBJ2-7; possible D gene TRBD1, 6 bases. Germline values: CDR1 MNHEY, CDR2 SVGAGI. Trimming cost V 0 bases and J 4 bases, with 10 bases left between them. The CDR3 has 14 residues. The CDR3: CASSYSQGKYEQYF. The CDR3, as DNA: TGTGCCAGCAGTTACTCGCAGGGGAAGTACGAGCAGTACTTC.

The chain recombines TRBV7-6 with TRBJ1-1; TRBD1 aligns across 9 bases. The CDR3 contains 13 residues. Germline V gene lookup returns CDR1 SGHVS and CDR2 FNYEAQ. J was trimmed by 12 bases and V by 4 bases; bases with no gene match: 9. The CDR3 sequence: CASSSGTGHVTFF. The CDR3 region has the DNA TGTGCCAGCAGCTCCGGGACAGGGCATGTAACTTTCTTT.

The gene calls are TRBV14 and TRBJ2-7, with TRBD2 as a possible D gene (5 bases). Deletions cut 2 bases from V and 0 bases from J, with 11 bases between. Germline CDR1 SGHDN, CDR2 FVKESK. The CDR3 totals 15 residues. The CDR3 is CASSQRGSSSYEQYV. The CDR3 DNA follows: TGTGCCAGCAGCCAACGCGGGTCCAGCTCCTACGAGCAGTACGTC.

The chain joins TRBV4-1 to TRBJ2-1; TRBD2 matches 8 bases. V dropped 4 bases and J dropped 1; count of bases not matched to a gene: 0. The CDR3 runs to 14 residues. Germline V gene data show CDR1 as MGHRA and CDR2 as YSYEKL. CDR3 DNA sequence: TGCGCCAGCAGCCTAGCGGGGTCCTACAATGAGCAGTTCTTC. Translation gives CASSLAGSYNEQFF.

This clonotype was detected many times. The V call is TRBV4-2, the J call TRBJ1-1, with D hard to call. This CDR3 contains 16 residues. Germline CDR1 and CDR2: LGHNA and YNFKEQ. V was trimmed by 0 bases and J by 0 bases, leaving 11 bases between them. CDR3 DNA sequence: TGTGCCAGCAGCCAAGAACTCAGGCAGTTGAACACTGAAGCTTTCTTT. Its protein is CASSQELRQLNTEAFF.

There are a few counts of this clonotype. The CDR3 sequence: CASSPRTHGSSYNEQFF. The CDR3 nucleotides are TGCGCCAGCAGCCCCAGGACCCATGGGAGCTCCTACAATGAGCAGTTCTTC. The chain employs TRBV4-1 and TRBJ2-1, with D perhaps matching TRBD2 (5 bases). The CDR3 is made up of 17 amino acids. Trimming pared 4 bases from V and 0 bases from J, leaving 16 bases between. Germline V gene lookup returns CDR1 MGHRA and CDR2 YSYEKL.

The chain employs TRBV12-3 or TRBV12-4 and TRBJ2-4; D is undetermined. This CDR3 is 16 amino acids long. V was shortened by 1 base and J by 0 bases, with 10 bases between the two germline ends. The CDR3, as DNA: TGTGCCAGCAGTTTAGGCGAGACACTAGCCAAAAACATTCAGTACTTC. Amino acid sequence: CASSLGETLAKNIQYF.

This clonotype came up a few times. The CDR3 here is CASNPSAGTRGYTF. CDR3 nucleotide sequence: TGTGCCAGCAACCCATCAGCCGGGACTAGAGGCTACACCTTC. This chain connects TRBV11-2 to TRBJ1-2; a weak D match, TRBD1 (5 bases). Germline lookup yields CDR1 SGHAT and CDR2 FQNNGV. Trimming took off 7 bases at V and 8 bases at J, with 20 bases between the two ends. The CDR3 covers 14 residues.

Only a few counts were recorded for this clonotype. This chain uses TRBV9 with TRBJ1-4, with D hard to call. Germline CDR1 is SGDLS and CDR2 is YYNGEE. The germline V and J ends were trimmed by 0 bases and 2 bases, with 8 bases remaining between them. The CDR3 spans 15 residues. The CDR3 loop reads CASSVEWGTNEKLFF. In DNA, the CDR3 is TGTGCCAGCAGCGTAGAATGGGGTACTAATGAAAAACTGTTTTTT.

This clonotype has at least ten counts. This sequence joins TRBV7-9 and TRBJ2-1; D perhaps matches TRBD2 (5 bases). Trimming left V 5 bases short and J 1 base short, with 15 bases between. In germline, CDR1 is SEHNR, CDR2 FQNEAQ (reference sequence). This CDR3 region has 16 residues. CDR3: CASSPSIGSSYNEQFF. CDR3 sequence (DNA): TGTGCCAGCAGCCCTAGCATTGGATCATCCTACAATGAGCAGTTCTTC.

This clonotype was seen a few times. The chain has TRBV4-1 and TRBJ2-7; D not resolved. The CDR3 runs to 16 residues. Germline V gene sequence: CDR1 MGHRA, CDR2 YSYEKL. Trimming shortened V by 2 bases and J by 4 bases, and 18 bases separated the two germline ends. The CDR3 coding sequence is TGCGCCAGCAGCCAATCCCCCATAACTCGAGCGTACGAGCAGTACGTC. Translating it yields CASSQSPITRAYEQYV.

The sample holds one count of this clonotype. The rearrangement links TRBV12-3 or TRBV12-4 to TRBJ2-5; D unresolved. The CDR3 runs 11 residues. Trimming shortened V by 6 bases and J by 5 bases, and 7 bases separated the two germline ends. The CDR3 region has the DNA TGTGCCAGCAGGGCCCGGGAGACCCAGTACTTC. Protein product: CASRARETQYF.

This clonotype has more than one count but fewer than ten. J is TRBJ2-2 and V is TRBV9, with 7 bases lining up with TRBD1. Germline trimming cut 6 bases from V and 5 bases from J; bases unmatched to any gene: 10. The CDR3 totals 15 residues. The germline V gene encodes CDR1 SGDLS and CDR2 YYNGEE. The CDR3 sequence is CASTPGTDKTGELFF. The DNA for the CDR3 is TGTGCCAGCACACCCGGGACAGATAAAACCGGGGAGCTGTTTTTT. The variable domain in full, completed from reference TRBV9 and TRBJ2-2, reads DSGVTQTPKHLITATGQRVTLRCSPRSGDLSVYWYQQSLDQGLQFLIQYYNGEERAKGNILERFSAQQFPDLHSELNLSSLELGDSALYFCASTPGTDKTGELFFGEGSRLTVL.

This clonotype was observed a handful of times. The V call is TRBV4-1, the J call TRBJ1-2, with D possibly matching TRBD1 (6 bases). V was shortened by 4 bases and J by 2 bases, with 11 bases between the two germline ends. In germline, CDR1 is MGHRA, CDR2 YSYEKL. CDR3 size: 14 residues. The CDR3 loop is CASSRQTGNYGYTF. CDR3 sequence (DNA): TGCGCCAGCAGCCGACAGACAGGCAACTATGGCTACACCTTC.

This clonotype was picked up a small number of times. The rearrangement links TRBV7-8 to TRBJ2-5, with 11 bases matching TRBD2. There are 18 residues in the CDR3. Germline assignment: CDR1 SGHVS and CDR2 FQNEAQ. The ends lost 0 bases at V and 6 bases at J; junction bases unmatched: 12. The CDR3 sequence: CASSLAILAGEGEQTQYF. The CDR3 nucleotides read TGTGCCAGCAGCTTAGCCATACTAGCGGGGGAGGGAGAGCAGACCCAGTACTTC.

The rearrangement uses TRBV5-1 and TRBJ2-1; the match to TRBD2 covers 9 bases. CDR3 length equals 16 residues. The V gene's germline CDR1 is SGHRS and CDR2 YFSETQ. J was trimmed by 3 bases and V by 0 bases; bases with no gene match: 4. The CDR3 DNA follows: TGCGCCAGCAGCTTGGCTCCAGCGGGGGGCTACAATGAGCAGTTCTTC. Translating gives CASSLAPAGGYNEQFF.

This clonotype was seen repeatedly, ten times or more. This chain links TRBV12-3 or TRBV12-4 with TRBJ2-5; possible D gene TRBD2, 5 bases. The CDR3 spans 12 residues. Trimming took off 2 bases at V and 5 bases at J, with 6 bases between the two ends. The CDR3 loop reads CASSLSGETQYF. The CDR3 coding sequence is TGTGCCAGCAGTTTATCGGGGGAGACCCAGTACTTC.

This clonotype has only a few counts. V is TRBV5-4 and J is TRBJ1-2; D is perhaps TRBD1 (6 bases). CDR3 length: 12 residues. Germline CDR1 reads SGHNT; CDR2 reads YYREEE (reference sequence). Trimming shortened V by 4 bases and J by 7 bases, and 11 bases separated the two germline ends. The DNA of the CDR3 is TGTGCCAGCAGCGGCCCAGGGGTTGGCTACACCTTC. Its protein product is CASSGPGVGYTF.

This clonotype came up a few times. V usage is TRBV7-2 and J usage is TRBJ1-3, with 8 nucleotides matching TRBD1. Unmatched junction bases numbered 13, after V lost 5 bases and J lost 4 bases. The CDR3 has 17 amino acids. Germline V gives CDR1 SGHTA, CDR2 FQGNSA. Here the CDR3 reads CASSHKASGGWGNTIYF. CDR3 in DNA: TGTGCCAGCAGCCATAAAGCCTCAGGGGGCTGGGGAAACACCATATATTTT.

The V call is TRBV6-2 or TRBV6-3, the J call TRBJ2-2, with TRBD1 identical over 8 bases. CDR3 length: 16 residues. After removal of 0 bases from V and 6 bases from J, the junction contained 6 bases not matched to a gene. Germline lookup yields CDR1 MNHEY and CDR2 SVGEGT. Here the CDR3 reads CASSYSLGQVSGELFF. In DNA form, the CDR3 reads TGTGCCAGCAGTTACTCACTGGGACAGGTATCCGGGGAGCTGTTTTTT.

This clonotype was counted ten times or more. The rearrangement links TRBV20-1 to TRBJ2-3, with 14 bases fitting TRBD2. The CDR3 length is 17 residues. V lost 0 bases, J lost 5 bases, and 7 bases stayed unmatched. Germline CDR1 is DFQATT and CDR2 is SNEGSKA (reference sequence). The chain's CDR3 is CSARDPGTSGGRDTQYF. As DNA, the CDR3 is TGCAGTGCTAGAGATCCCGGGACTAGCGGGGGAAGAGATACGCAGTATTTT.

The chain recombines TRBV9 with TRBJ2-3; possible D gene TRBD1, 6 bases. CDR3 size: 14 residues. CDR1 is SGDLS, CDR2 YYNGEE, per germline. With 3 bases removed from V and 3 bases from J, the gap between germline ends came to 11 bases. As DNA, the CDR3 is TGTGCCAGCAGCGGTACAGGGCGGACAGATACGCAGTATTTT. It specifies CASSGTGRTDTQYF.

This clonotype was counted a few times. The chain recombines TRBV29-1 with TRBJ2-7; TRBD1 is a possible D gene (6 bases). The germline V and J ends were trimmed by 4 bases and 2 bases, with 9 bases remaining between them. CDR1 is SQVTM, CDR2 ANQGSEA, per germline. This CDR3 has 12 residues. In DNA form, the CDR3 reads TGCAGCGTTGCGGCAGGGGCCTACGAGCAGTACTTC. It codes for CSVAAGAYEQYF.

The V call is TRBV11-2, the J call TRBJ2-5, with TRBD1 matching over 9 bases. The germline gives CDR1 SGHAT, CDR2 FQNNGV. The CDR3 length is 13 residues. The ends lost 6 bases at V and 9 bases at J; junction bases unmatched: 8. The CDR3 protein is CASRGQGPGAQYF. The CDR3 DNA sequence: TGTGCCAGCAGGGGACAGGGCCCCGGGGCCCAGTACTTC.

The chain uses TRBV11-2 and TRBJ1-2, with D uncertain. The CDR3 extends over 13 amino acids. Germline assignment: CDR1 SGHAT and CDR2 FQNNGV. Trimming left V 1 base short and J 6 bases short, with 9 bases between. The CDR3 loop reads CASSLGRRNGYTF. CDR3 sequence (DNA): TGTGCCAGCAGCTTAGGGAGACGGAATGGCTACACCTTC.